This TCR beta chain derives from a study of blood T cell repertoires in COVID-19 (dated by TCRdb to the early 2020s). With regard to the full study: Samples covering the acute and convalescent phases of COVID-19 were provided by collaborators in the United States, Italy and Spain. The material from the prospective study consisted of cDNA or gDNA derived from T cells, B-cell-depleted T cells, or PBMCs. Subjects who had been exposed to COVID-19, were actively infected with it, or had recovered from it provided the deeply sampled blood TCRbeta repertoires that made up the dataset. The repertoires were released in a freely available public database intended as a resource for research on the immune response to SARS-CoV-2. The samples were drawn from the first 160 participants of the ongoing ImmuneRACE study and from under 1,500 subjects provided by 6 global collaborators. Sample metadata almost always included a de-identified subject ID, COVID-19 status, age in years and sex. HLA class I and class II types, where available, came from metadata supplied by the sample provider rather than from assay-based typing. General findings and caveats noted by the study authors: Clinical and demographic metadata were provided uncurated, with the amount varying by source and participant.

To note about this clone: Its antigen has not been determined. The input lacks base qualities; no much larger clone sits a single base away.

The CDR3, cysteine through phenylalanine, is 16 amino acids long. Left in the record is the CDR3 DNA by itself, 48 bases read in frame from the first base. The germline V gene yields ENHRY for CDR1 and SYGVKD for CDR2. Trimming removed 0 bases from V and 6 bases from J, leaving 17 bases between the germline ends. The immunoSEQ Assay, a bias-controlled multiplex PCR, was used to amplify TCRbeta CDR3 regions from genomic DNA. In the original analysis: The number of nucleated cells in each sample was estimated from the amplification of reference gene primers within the assay. Sequence reads were collapsed and filtered to measure the absolute abundance of every unique TCRbeta CDR3 rearrangement. For each sample, productive Simpson clonality was calculated by taking the square root of Simpson's diversity index across productive rearrangements. What TCRdb holds here is the immuneACCESS table cut down to in-frame rearrangements. Part of the clones is not present; checked against another copy, under half of the missing clones reflect an unresolved V gene, and the others are unexplained. V and J calls and clone size are those listed in that table; D and trimming were worked out from the DNA. The sample table holds about 220,000 clones, of which 83% were seen once. Together, the top ten hold roughly 5% of the sample.

In the prospective study, participants were 18 to 89 years old, resided in 20 to 30 geographic areas of the United States, and were enrolled through a virtual design. In the prospective study, participants were assigned to cohorts based on the clinical history participants reported in a screening survey and a study questionnaire. A participant counted as exposed if, within 2 weeks of entering the study, that participant had been in contact with someone who had a PCR-confirmed or clinician-diagnosed COVID-19 case. In the prospective study, whole blood, serum and a nasopharyngeal or oropharyngeal swab were collected from each participant by mobile phlebotomists. Prospective study participants could optionally give additional blood draws and questionnaires over an approximately two-month period. Prospective study blood samples were shipped either frozen or at room temperature before DNA extraction.

The sequencing sample was made of PBMCs or T cells enriched from blood (not recorded which). This clonotype was obtained from a woman in her 50s who had been exposed to COVID-19. The rearrangement joined TRBV10-3 to TRBJ1-2, with the D segment identity uncertain. In nucleotide form, the sequence is TGTGCCATCAGTGAGTCGCCGGTATTCGGGAGAGATGGCTACACCTTC. Translated, it reads CAISESPVFGRDGYTF.